The present T cell receptor (beta chain) was sequenced within a study of T cells after yellow fever vaccination. TCRdb passed the 5' RACE reads through MiXCR, listing each CDR3 protein once. The sample includes a few hundred thousand distinct CDR3 sequences, approximately 9% of them seen just once. This clonotype was recorded only once. Sequencing used PBMCs, obtained on the day of the first yellow fever vaccination. This TCR came from a man younger than 35 who received the YFV17D yellow fever vaccine.

The CDR3 DNA is TGTGCCAGCTCACTTCCCCCAGGGGTCGTTTCGGAGTACGAGCAGTACTTC. This encodes CASSLPPGVVSEYEQYF. The rearrangement links TRBV18 to TRBJ2-7; TRBD1 is a possible D gene (6 bases). The V end lost 4 bases, the J end lost 4 bases, and 23 bases lay between the germline ends. The CDR3 extends over 17 amino acids. CDR1 is KGHSH and CDR2 is LQKENI in the germline V gene.